This TCR beta chain was recorded in a study of T-cell reconstitution after alpha-beta-depleted transplantation in children (dated by TCRdb to 2015 to 2016). Turning to the overall study: Using TCR repertoire profiling, the study followed T-cell immune reconstitution in a quantitative way in children after TCRalphabeta/CD19-depleted allogeneic hematopoietic cell transplantation. Overall results and qualifications from the work: Apparently early alphabetaT-cell count recovery about two months after transplant reportedly relied on only several hundred rapidly expanded clones derived from non-depleted graft cells. The high TCRbeta diversity at day 60 in some patients was ascribed to recipient T cells and intrathymic progenitors that had survived conditioning. Hyperexpanded clone frequencies declined over subsequent months; after one year, T-cell counts and TCRbeta diversity were mostly attributed to newly produced T cells.

Deletion took 5 bases off V and 4 bases off J, with a span of 12 bases between the germline ends. The CDR3 spans 14 residues, from the cysteine through the phenylalanine. The only DNA kept is the CDR3, 42 bases in frame from the first base. In the germline V gene, CDR1 corresponds to KGHDR and CDR2 to SFDVKD. Library preparation used PCR. Data came from an Illumina HiSeq 2500. TCR libraries were prepared with molecular barcoding, using unique molecular identifiers to normalize TCRbeta repertoire quantification. Using fastp trimming at Q25 and MiXCR clonotype assembly, TCRdb reanalyzed the public sequencing data and kept in-frame beta chains. Merged by CDR3 protein, the rows form single entries marked with the most common genes and DNA. For this sample there are 55,000 to 65,000 distinct CDR3 sequences; less than 55% appear just once. More than 95% of the sample goes to the ten largest clones. Notes on this clonotype: Its antigen is unknown. Base qualities were left out, and no much larger clone turns up one base away.

Reading the label with the study, this specimen's treatment or condition is: allogeneic hematopoietic cell transplantation with graft depleted of TCRalphabeta T cells and CD19 B cells. Transplant recipients were children who received TCRalphabeta/CD19-depleted allogeneic hematopoietic cell grafts. The receptor's source is a male patient younger than 18 who had a stem cell transplant for acute lymphoblastic leukemia, so the T cells may come from the graft donor. The sample was PBMCs, mostly from graft donor cells, taken 360 days after TCRalphabeta/CD19-depleted stem cell transplant. The chain joins TRBV24-1 to TRBJ2-3; the D region possibly corresponds to TRBD2 (6 bases align). The CDR3 in this case is CATSAAPGADTQYF. In nucleotide form, the sequence is TGTGCCACCAGTGCAGCCCCGGGGGCAGATACGCAGTATTTT.